Detailed here is one TCR beta chain. Its antigen is still unknown. These data belong to a study of shared clonotypes between healthy human individuals. Study-wide results and limits: Rarefaction exposed incomplete sorted-subset sequencing despite large depth.

V lost 2 bases to trimming and J lost 4 bases; unmatched junction nucleotides: 8. CDR3 length: 15 residues. Germline loops: CDR1 SGHRS, CDR2 YFSETQ. Libraries were prepared by immunoSEQ multiplex PCR; TCRdb keeps only in-frame clonotypes and omits some of them. The sample has hundreds of thousands of clones, 73% seen once. What was sequenced was memory CD4+ T cells sorted from blood. The subset here: CD45RA-negative fraction. V and J are TRBV5-1 and TRBJ2-7; 8 positions agree with TRBD2. The receptor comes from a woman aged 25 to 45 in good health. The CDR3 nucleotides are TGCGCCAGCAGCTTTAACGGGAGGGCCCGATACGAGCAGTACTTC. It translates to CASSFNGRARYEQYF.